The present entry profiles one T cell receptor (beta chain) with its context. Antigen: not known. This entry comes from a study of T cell clusters in autoimmune cytopenias. Study-wide context: Per sample, median TRB depth was approximately 47,000 reads, yielding a median roughly 2,200 distinct clonotypes. The study's findings and limits: TRB repertoire shifts in secondary cytopenia and chronic lymphocytic leukemia mostly reflected lymphoma, not autoimmunity.

One tube held mixed TRB-A and TRB-B primer pools for touch-down PCR. From the multiplex PCR reads, TCRdb lists one entry per CDR3 protein and no DNA. The sample data list a few thousand distinct CDR3 sequences. Each sample's input was around 250 ng genomic DNA, some 38,000 genome equivalents. The CDR3 consists of 17 residues. Germline lookup yields CDR1 SQVTM and CDR2 ANQGSEA. These data also featured in a second study, about T cell repertoires in aging, cancer and after chemotherapy. That source reports: In healthy donors, age-related TCR diversity loss mainly reflected lost richness.

The gene calls are TRBV29-1 and TRBJ1-2; TCRdb outputs TRBD1, but without DNA this stays unchecked. The receptor comes from a human donor with an autoimmune cytopenia or autoimmune hepatitis (not recorded which). The specimen was peripheral blood. CDR3 sequence: CSVEDSGRGRENYGYTF.